One and the same sample provided the 29 T cell receptor beta chains below, sequenced in a study of Graves' ophthalmopathy and Graves' hyperthyroidism. RNA transcripts provided the template for amplifying TCR beta CDR3 regions. RT-PCR with HTBI primers came first, then second-round multiplex PCR. TCRdb reprocessed the multiplex PCR reads with MiXCR, giving one entry per CDR3 protein. The sample includes roughly 1.1 million distinct CDR3 sequences, 35% to 45% of them seen just once. Input material: peripheral blood or thyroid tissue (not recorded which). The receptor set was obtained from an adult man with Graves' hyperthyroidism.

This clonotype has more than one count but fewer than ten. V usage is TRBV20-1 and J usage is TRBJ2-5; 8 nucleotides line up with TRBD2. The CDR3 contains 15 residues. The germline CDR1 and CDR2 sequences are DFQATT and SNEGSKA (reference sequence). V lost 3 bases and J lost 1; bases outside the gene matches: 7. The CDR3 bases are TGCAGTGCTAGTGCGCTAGCGGGCCTCCAAGAGACCCAGTACTTC. Protein: CSASALAGLQETQYF.

This clonotype was observed at least ten times. Its ends do not fully match the called genes, so a read error is possible. The V call is TRBV12-3 or TRBV12-4, the J call TRBJ1-2; 9 bases agree with TRBD1. The length of the CDR3 is 14 residues. CDR3 amino acids: CASTLQGATRGYTF. CDR3 bases: TGTGCCAGCACTTTACAGGGGGCCACGAGGGGCTACACCTTC.

This clonotype was seen at least ten times. V usage is TRBV7-9 and J usage is TRBJ2-5, with 11 bases that match TRBD2. The V gene end was trimmed by 2 bases and the J gene end by 3 bases; junction bases not matched to a gene: 2. Germline CDR1 reads SEHNR; CDR2 reads FQNEAQ (reference sequence). The CDR3 contains 15 residues. As DNA, the CDR3 is TGTGCCAGCAGCTTACTGGGACTAGCGGAAGAGACCCAGTACTTC. Its translation: CASSLLGLAEETQYF.

Written as DNA, the CDR3 is TGTGCCAGCAGTATTGGACAGGGGGCGTTTCAGCCCCAGCATTTT. Translating gives CASSIGQGAFQPQHF. This rearrangement joins TRBV7-2 to TRBJ1-5; 11 nucleotides agree with TRBD1. The germline V gene encodes CDR1 SGHTA and CDR2 FQGNSA. The trim removed 6 bases at V and 6 bases at J, leaving 7 bases unmatched. The CDR3 sequence is 15 residues long.

This clonotype has a count of ten or more. The chain uses TRBV19 and TRBJ1-4; D remains unclear. Germline loops: CDR1 LNHDA, CDR2 SQIVND (reference sequence). The CDR3 sequence is 12 residues long. V was cut by 5 bases and J by 11 bases, with 12 bases left in between. The CDR3 DNA sequence: TGTGCCAGTAGTGTGGACGGCAGCAAACTGTTTTTT. As protein: CASSVDGSKLFF.

As for this clonotype: This clone may be a read error of a much larger clone one base away. CDR3 protein: CASNLNPTGGEETQYF. CDR3 bases: TGTGCCAGCAACTTAAACCCGACAGGGGGCGAAGAGACCCAGTACTTC. The chain uses TRBV11-2 and TRBJ2-5; 10 nucleotides align to TRBD1. The CDR3 has 16 amino acids. From germline, CDR1 is SGHAT and CDR2 FQNNGV.

The rearrangement uses TRBV9 and TRBJ2-7; D gene uncertain. The V end lost 0 bases, the J end lost 5 bases, and 9 bases lay between the germline ends. The germline gives CDR1 SGDLS, CDR2 YYNGEE. This CDR3 contains 13 residues. This chain's CDR3 is CASSVVVGDEQYF. CDR3 DNA sequence: TGTGCCAGCAGCGTAGTGGTTGGGGACGAGCAGTACTTC.

A remark on this clonotype: At one end, the junction sequence differs from germline, possibly due to a read error. The chain joins TRBV7-9 to TRBJ2-2, with D tentatively TRBD2 (5 bases). The CDR3 contains 14 residues. In germline, CDR1 is SEHNR, CDR2 FQNEAQ (reference sequence). Written as DNA, the CDR3 is TGTGCCAGCAGCTTTTACGCGAACACCGGGGAGCTGTCTTGG. It codes for CASSFYANTGELSW. Using reference TRBV7-9 and TRBJ2-2 for the parts outside the CDR3, the full variable domain is DTGVSQNPRHKITKRGQNVTFRCDPISEHNRLYWYRQTLGQGPEFLTYFQNEAQLEKSRLLSDRFSAERPKGSFSTLEIQRTEQGDSAMYLCASSFYANTGELSWGEGSRLTVL.

This clonotype was counted only a few times. The chain carries TRBV10-3 and TRBJ2-5, with a possible D match to TRBD2 (6 bases). The germline gives CDR1 ENHRY, CDR2 SYGVKD. This CDR3 has 14 residues. Deletions cut 10 bases from V and 3 bases from J, with 18 bases between. The CDR3 DNA follows: TGTGCCACGGGGGTCGTAGCGGATAAAGAGACCCAGTACTTC. This sequence encodes CATGVVADKETQYF.

This clonotype was counted a few times. The CDR3 loop reads CASQGARSDTQYF. For the CDR3, the DNA is TGTGCCAGTCAGGGAGCGAGGTCGGATACGCAGTATTTT. The J gene is TRBJ2-3, the V gene TRBV2, with D perhaps TRBD1 or TRBD2 (5 bases each). This CDR3 is 13 amino acids long. The germline V gene has CDR1 SNHLY and CDR2 FYNNEI. The V and J ends lost 9 bases and 6 bases respectively, with 16 bases between them.

This clonotype was recorded only once. J is TRBJ1-1 and V is TRBV10-2, with unresolved D. Germline V lookup: CDR1 WSHSY, CDR2 SAAADI. Between the trimmed V and J ends, which lost 2 bases and 1 base, there was a span of 8 bases. The CDR3 has 14 residues. CDR3 sequence (DNA): TGCGCCAGCAGTGAGGTTGTGAGGAACACTGAAGCTTTCTTT. It translates to CASSEVVRNTEAFF.

The rearrangement links TRBV7-2 to TRBJ1-1; TRBD1 agrees at 9 bases. Looked up from germline, CDR1 is SGHTA and CDR2 is FQGNSA. The CDR3 is 18 residues long. V lost 5 bases to trimming and J lost 2 bases; unmatched junction nucleotides: 15. In DNA form, the CDR3 reads TGTGCCAGCAGCACTCACACAGGGGGCGCCGGGTTAAACACTGAAGCTTTCTTT. As protein: CASSTHTGGAGLNTEAFF.

This rearrangement joins TRBV20-1 to TRBJ1-5, with D unclear. Trimming took 3 bases from V and 7 from J, leaving 22 bases between them. Per germline, CDR1 DFQATT and CDR2 SNEGSKA (reference sequence). This CDR3 comprises 16 residues. Written as DNA, the CDR3 is TGCAGTGCTAGTGGCTCCCTCGGGTGGAACGAGCAGCCCCAGCATTTT. It encodes CSASGSLGWNEQPQHF.

This clonotype appeared a few times. The chain combines TRBV4-1 with TRBJ2-2, with TRBD2 identical over 9 bases. CDR3 size: 15 residues. The trim removed 3 bases at V and 8 bases at J, leaving 7 bases unmatched. Germline CDR1 is MGHRA and CDR2 is YSYEKL. The CDR3 spells CASSHRLAGEGELFF. CDR3 sequence (DNA): TGCGCCAGCAGCCACCGTTTAGCGGGAGAAGGGGAGCTGTTTTTT.

This chain connects TRBV29-1 to TRBJ1-4, with D perhaps matching TRBD1 (6 bases). Germline V CDR1 and CDR2: SQVTM, ANQGSEA. The CDR3 extends over 11 amino acids. The V end was cut by 6 bases, the J end by 4 bases, with 6 bases between. CDR3 sequence (DNA): TGCAGCGTACAGGGTAATGAAAAACTGTTTTTT. Residues: CSVQGNEKLFF.

A word on this clonotype: Since a much larger clone is just one base distant, this may be a read error. V gene TRBV20-1 combines with J gene TRBJ2-7; 11 nucleotides agree with TRBD1. Germline trimming cut 0 bases from V and 2 bases from J; bases unmatched to any gene: 3. Germline CDR1 and CDR2: DFQATT and SNEGSKA (reference sequence). The CDR3 is 15 residues long. This chain's CDR3 is CSARDPGQGAYEQYF. DNA for the CDR3: TGCAGTGCTAGAGATCCGGGACAGGGGGCCTACGAGCAGTACTTC.

As for this clonotype: Being one base from a much bigger clone, this may be a read error. The genes are TRBV7-9 and TRBJ2-7; TRBD1 matches at 7 bases. The CDR3 is made up of 13 amino acids. Per the germline V gene, CDR1 is SEHNR and CDR2 is FQNEAQ (reference sequence). The trim removed 8 bases at V and 2 bases at J, leaving 6 bases unmatched. The CDR3 DNA reads TGTGCCAGCCTCCCAACAGGGGCCTACGAGCAGTACTTC. This gives the protein CASLPTGAYEQYF.

The chain has TRBV29-1 and TRBJ1-2, with unresolved D. The CDR3 is 11 residues long. The germline V and J ends were trimmed by 5 bases and 8 bases, with 12 bases remaining between them. Per germline, CDR1 SQVTM and CDR2 ANQGSEA. In DNA, the CDR3 is TGCAGCGTTAGCGGTGGGGTCGGCTACACCTTC. It yields the protein CSVSGGVGYTF.

A remark on this clonotype: The final CDR3 position lacks the conserved phenylalanine or tryptophan, pointing to a likely read error. No DNA is shown, since the ends of the CDR3 on it are uncertain; the CDR3 is the one TCRdb lists. The rearrangement uses TRBV7-2 and TRBJ1-6; the table's D call of TRBD1 was not tested on the DNA. 8 amino acids form the CDR3, both terminal residues included. Germline CDR1 SGHTA, CDR2 FQGNSA. CDR3: CASSFQQG.

As to this clonotype: The junction does not match germline at one end; this may be a read error. This chain joins TRBV10-2 and TRBJ1-5; D not certain. Germline CDR1 WSHSY, CDR2 SAAADI. This CDR3 comprises 12 residues. The DNA of the CDR3 is TGTGCCACCACTGACGGAAATCAGCCCCAGCATTTT. Amino acids: CATTDGNQPQHF.

This clonotype appeared a few times. V usage is TRBV5-6 and J usage is TRBJ1-1; TRBD1 aligns across 9 bases. Per the germline V gene, CDR1 is SGHDT and CDR2 is YYEEEE. This CDR3 has 15 amino acids. With V trimmed by 4 bases and J by 4 bases, 8 bases remained unmatched. In DNA, the CDR3 is TGTGCCAGCAGCCCACCGATGACAGGGGGCACTGAAGCTTTCTTT. Protein: CASSPPMTGGTEAFF.

This clonotype was seen ten or more times. The chain joins TRBV19 to TRBJ1-1; no clear D gene. The V end lost 3 bases, the J end lost 0 bases, and 17 bases lay between the germline ends. The germline V gene has CDR1 LNHDA and CDR2 SQIVND (reference sequence). There are 17 residues in the CDR3. CDR3 sequence reads: CASSIMIGLGMNTEAFF. The CDR3 DNA sequence: TGTGCCAGTAGTATTATGATAGGGCTTGGGATGAACACTGAAGCTTTCTTT.

This chain connects TRBV12-3 or TRBV12-4 to TRBJ1-1; 8 nucleotides match TRBD1. J lost 11 bases, V lost 5 bases, and 10 bases had no gene match. The CDR3 totals 13 residues. The CDR3 coding sequence is TGTGCCAGCAGTCACCGGGACAGGCTTCACGCTTTCTTT. Amino acids: CASSHRDRLHAFF.

The rearrangement uses TRBV19 and TRBJ1-4, with D possibly being TRBD1 (6 bases). Germline V gene data show CDR1 as LNHDA and CDR2 as SQIVND (reference sequence). The V end lost 6 bases, the J end lost 13 bases, and 15 bases lay between the germline ends. The length of the CDR3 is 12 residues. The CDR3 nucleotides read TGTGCCAGTAGCTGGACAGAGAACATACTGTTTTTT. It codes for CASSWTENILFF.

This chain links TRBV6-1 with TRBJ2-7; D is uncertain. Germline lookup yields CDR1 MNHNS and CDR2 SASEGT. The CDR3 runs 14 residues. The V and J ends lost 2 bases and 4 bases respectively, with 12 bases between them. The CDR3 is CASSELLAEYEQYF. The CDR3 DNA reads as TGTGCCAGCAGTGAACTTTTGGCGGAGTACGAGCAGTACTTC.

This clonotype was counted between two and nine times. The chain links TRBV6-6 to TRBJ1-4; possible D gene TRBD1, 5 bases. Trimming took 7 bases from V and 4 from J, leaving 13 bases between them. Per germline, CDR1 MNHNY and CDR2 SVGAGI (reference sequence). The CDR3 spans 14 residues. CDR3 residues: CASKGGGVNEKLFF. In nucleotides, the CDR3 is TGTGCCAGCAAGGGCGGGGGAGTTAATGAAAAACTGTTTTTT.

The chain is built from TRBV12-3 or TRBV12-4 and TRBJ2-7; 8 nucleotides line up with TRBD1. With V trimmed by 5 bases and J by 5 bases, 8 bases remained unmatched. The CDR3 is 14 residues long. The CDR3 here is CASSTRDRFNEQYF. CDR3 coding DNA: TGTGCCAGCAGTACTCGGGACAGGTTCAACGAGCAGTACTTC.

This clonotype has at least ten counts. This chain connects TRBV19 to TRBJ1-2; a possible D gene is TRBD1 (5 bases). The CDR3 extends over 13 amino acids. Germline V gene lookup returns CDR1 LNHDA and CDR2 SQIVND (reference sequence). V lost 4 bases to trimming and J lost 1 base, with 7 bases between them. CDR3 sequence (DNA): TGTGCCAGTAGTACGACAGATAACTATGGCTACACCTTC. It codes for CASSTTDNYGYTF.

Comments on this clonotype: This could be a read error, since a much larger clone is one nucleotide away. The chain recombines TRBV20-1 with TRBJ1-5; D unclear. V gave up 5 bases and J gave up 2 bases, with 13 bases separating them. CDR1 DFQATT and CDR2 SNEGSKA come from the germline V gene (reference sequence). The CDR3 consists of 14 residues. The CDR3 region is CSAGRGLRNQPQHF. The CDR3 DNA is TGCAGTGCTGGCCGGGGTTTGCGCAATCAGCCCCAGCATTTT.